The present T cell receptor (beta chain) was sequenced within a study of T cell responses to AZD1222 COVID-19 vaccine. Whole-study results and caveats: The CD4 TCRs associated with vaccination extended across spike and predominated at 160-218 and 743-854. AZD1222 recipients seropositive at baseline numbered only six.

The table lists this clone with a few counts. The antigen is not known. Produced via immunoSEQ multiplex PCR; TCRdb's table is partial and in-frame only. The sample holds some 140,000 clones, more than 85% seen once. The V end was cut by 3 bases, the J end by 4 bases, with 15 bases between. Per the germline V gene, CDR1 is WNHNN and CDR2 is SYGVQD (reference sequence). This CDR3 contains 15 residues. The rearrangement links TRBV10-1 to TRBJ1-1; a weak D match, TRBD1 (5 bases). The specimen was peripheral blood, collected on day 0 of AZD1222 vaccination. The TCR sequence derives from an adult in good health. The CDR3 protein is CASSDVKGSGTEAFF. The CDR3 region has the DNA TGCGCCAGCAGTGATGTTAAGGGGTCGGGCACTGAAGCTTTCTTT.